This TCR beta chain was captured in a study of shared clonotypes between healthy human individuals. For the study at large: CD8 memory received one plate per donor, CD8 naive two, CD4 memory three and CD4 naive three.

CDR3 size: 10 residues. Germline assignment: CDR1 DFQATT and CDR2 SNEGSKA (reference sequence). All donors qualified as healthy HIV-negative adults and had experienced no recent acute infections or vaccinations. Study-wide points: Memory subsets had estimated richness that was generally smaller than that of naive subsets.

A deep-level run was used for the assay. Clones were sequenced by immunoSEQ multiplex PCR, and TCRdb holds only the in-frame ones, with some missing. The table shows 980,000 or so clones, with over 60% occurring only once. Points on this clone: The antigen is undetermined. Sequence at one end of the junction differs from germline and may be a read error.

The sequencing sample was made of memory CD4+ T cells sorted from blood. Subset of the sample: CD45RA-negative fraction. The sequence came from a man younger than 30 in good health. V is TRBV20-1 and J is TRBJ2-7; 9 nucleotides align to TRBD2. The CDR3 sequence: CSPASGRWHF. The CDR3 region has the DNA TGCAGTCCGGCGAGCGGGAGGTGGCACTTC.